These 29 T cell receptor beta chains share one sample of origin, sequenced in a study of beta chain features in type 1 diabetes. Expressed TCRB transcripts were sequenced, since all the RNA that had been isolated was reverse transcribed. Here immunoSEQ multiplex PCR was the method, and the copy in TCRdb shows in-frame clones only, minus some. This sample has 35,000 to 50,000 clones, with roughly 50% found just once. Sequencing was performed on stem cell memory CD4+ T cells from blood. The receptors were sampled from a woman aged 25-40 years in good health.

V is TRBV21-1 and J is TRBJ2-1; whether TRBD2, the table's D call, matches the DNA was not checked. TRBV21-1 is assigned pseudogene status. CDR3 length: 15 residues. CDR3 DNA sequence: TGTGCCAGCAGCAAACCCCAAACCGGCTACAATGAGCAGTTCTTC. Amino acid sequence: CASSKPQTGYNEQFF.

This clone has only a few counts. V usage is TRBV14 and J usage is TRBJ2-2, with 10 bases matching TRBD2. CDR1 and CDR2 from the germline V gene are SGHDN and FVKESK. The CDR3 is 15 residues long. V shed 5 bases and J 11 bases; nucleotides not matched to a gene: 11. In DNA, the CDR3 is TGTGCCAGCAGCGGGCATGCTAGCGGGAGTGGAGAGCTGTTTTTT. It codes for CASSGHASGSGELFF.

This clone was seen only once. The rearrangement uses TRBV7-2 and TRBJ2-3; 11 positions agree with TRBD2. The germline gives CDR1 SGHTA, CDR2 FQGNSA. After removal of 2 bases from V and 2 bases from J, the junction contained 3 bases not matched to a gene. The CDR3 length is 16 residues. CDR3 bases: TGTGCCAGCAGCTTACGACTAGCGGGAACCACAGATACGCAGTATTTT. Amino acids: CASSLRLAGTTDTQYF.

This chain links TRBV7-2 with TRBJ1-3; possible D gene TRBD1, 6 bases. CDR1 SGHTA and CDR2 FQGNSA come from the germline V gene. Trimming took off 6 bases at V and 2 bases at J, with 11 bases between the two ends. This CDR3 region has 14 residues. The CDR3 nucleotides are TGTGCCAGCAGATATTACAGGGCTGGAAACACCATATATTTT. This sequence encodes CASRYYRAGNTIYF.

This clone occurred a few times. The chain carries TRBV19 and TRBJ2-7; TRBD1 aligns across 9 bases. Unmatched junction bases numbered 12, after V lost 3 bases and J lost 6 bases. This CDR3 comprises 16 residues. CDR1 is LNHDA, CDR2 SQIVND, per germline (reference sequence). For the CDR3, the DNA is TGTGCCAGTAGTATCATCCGGGACAGGGACTCGAGCGAGCAGTACTTC. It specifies CASSIIRDRDSSEQYF. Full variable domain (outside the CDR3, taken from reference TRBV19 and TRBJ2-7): DGGITQSPKYLFRKEGQNVTLSCEQNLNHDAMYWYRQDPGQGLRLIYYSQIVNDFQKGDIAEGYSVSREKKESFPLTVTSAQKNPTAFYLCASSIIRDRDSSEQYFGPGTRLTVT.

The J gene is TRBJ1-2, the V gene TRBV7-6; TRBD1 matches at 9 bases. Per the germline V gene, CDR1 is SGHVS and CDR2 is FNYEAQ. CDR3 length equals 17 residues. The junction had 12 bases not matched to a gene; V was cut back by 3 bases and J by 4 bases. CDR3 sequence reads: CASSFFPPGQGTYGYTF. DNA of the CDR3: TGTGCCAGCAGCTTTTTCCCTCCCGGACAGGGGACCTATGGCTACACCTTC.

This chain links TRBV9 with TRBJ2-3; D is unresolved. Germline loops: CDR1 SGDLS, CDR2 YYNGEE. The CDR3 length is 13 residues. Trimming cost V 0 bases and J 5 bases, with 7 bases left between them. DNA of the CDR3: TGTGCCAGCAGCGTAGAGTGGCAAGATACGCAGTATTTT. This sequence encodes CASSVEWQDTQYF. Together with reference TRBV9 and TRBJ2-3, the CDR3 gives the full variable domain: DSGVTQTPKHLITATGQRVTLRCSPRSGDLSVYWYQQSLDQGLQFLIQYYNGEERAKGNILERFSAQQFPDLHSELNLSSLELGDSALYFCASSVEWQDTQYFGPGTRLTVL.

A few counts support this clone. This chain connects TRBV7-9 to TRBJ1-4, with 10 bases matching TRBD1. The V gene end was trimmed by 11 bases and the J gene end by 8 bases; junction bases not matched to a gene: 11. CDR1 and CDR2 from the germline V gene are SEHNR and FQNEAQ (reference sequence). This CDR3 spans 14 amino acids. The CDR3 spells CAGSRDRGGEKLFF. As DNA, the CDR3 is TGTGCCGGATCCCGGGACAGGGGTGGAGAAAAACTGTTTTTT.

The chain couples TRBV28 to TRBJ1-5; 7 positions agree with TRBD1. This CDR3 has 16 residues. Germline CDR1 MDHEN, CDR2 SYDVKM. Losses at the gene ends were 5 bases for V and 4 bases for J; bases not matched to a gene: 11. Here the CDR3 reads CASSPIDRAPNQPQHF. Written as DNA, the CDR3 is TGTGCCAGCAGTCCGATAGACAGGGCCCCTAATCAGCCCCAGCATTTT.

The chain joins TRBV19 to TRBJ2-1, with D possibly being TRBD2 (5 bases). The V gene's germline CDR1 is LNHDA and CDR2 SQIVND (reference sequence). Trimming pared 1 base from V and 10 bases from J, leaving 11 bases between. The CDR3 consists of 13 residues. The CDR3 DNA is TGTGCCAGTAGTATAGGGGAAAGGAGGGAGCAGTTCTTC. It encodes CASSIGERREQFF. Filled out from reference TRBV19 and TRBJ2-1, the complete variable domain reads DGGITQSPKYLFRKEGQNVTLSCEQNLNHDAMYWYRQDPGQGLRLIYYSQIVNDFQKGDIAEGYSVSREKKESFPLTVTSAQKNPTAFYLCASSIGERREQFFGPGTRLTVL.

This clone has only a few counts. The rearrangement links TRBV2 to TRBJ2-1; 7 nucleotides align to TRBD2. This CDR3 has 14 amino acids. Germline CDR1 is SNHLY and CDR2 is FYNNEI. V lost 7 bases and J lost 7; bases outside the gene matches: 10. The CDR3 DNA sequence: TGTGCCAGCATGGGTGTCGGGGGGAAAAATGAGCAGTTCTTC. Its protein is CASMGVGGKNEQFF.

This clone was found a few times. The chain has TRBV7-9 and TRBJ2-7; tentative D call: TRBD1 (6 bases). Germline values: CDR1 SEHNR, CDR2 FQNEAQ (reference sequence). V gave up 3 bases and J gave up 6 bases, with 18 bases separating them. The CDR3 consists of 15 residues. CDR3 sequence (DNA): TGTGCCAGCAGCTTGGGCCTAGATAGAGGGGGCGAGCAGTACTTC. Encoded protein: CASSLGLDRGGEQYF.

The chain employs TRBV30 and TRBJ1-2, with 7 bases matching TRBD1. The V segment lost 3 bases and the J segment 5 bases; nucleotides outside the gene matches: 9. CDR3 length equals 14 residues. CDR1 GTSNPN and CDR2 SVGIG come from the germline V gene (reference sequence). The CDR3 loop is CAWRGTERRYGYTF. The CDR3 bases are TGTGCCTGGAGGGGGACAGAAAGAAGATATGGCTACACCTTC.

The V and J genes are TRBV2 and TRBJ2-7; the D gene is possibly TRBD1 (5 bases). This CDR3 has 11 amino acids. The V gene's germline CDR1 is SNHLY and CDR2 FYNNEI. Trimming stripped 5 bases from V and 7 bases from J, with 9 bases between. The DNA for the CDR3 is TGTGCCAGCAGTCCTGGGGCAGAGCAGTACTTC. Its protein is CASSPGAEQYF.

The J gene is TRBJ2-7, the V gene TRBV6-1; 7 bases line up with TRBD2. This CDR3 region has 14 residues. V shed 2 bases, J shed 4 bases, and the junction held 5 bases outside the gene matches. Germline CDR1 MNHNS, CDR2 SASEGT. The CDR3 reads CASSETGLRYEQYF. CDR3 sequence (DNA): TGTGCCAGCAGTGAAACGGGACTACGGTACGAGCAGTACTTC.

The CDR3 sequence is CASSTPGLAGGSEQYF. The DNA of the CDR3 is TGTGCCAGCAGTACACCGGGACTAGCGGGAGGTAGCGAGCAGTACTTC. The chain joins TRBV28 to TRBJ2-7; 15 nucleotides agree with TRBD2. V dropped 5 bases and J dropped 6; count of bases not matched to a gene: 8. The CDR3 is 16 residues long. The V gene's germline CDR1 is MDHEN and CDR2 SYDVKM.

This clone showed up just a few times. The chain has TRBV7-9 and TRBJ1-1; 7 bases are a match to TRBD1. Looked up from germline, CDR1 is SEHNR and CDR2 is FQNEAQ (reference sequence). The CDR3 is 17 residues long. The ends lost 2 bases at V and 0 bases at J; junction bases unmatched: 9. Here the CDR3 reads CASSLWGQGGLNTEAFF. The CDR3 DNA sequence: TGTGCCAGCAGCTTATGGGGGCAGGGGGGACTGAACACTGAAGCTTTCTTT.

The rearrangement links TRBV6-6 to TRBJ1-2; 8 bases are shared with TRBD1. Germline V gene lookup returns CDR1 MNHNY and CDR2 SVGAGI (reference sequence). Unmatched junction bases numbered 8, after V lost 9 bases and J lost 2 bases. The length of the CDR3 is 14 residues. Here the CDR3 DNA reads TGTGCCAGACGAAACAGGGGGAAAAACTATGGCTACACCTTC. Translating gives CARRNRGKNYGYTF.

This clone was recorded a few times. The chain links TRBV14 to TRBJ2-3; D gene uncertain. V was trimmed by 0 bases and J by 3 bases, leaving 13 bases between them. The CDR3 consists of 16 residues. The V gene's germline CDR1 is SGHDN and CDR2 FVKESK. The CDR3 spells CASSQDLRFTTDTQYF. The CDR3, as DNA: TGTGCCAGCAGCCAAGATCTTCGATTTACAACAGATACGCAGTATTTT.

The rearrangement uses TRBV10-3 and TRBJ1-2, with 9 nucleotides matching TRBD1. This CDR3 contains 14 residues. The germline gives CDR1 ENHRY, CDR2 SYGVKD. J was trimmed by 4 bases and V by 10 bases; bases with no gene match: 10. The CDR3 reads CATRQGEDVYGYTF. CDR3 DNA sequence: TGTGCCACCAGACAGGGGGAGGATGTCTATGGCTACACCTTC.

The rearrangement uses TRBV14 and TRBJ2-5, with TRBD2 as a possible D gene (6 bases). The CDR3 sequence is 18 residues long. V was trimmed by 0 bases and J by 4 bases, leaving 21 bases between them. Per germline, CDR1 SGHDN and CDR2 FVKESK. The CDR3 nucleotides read TGTGCCAGCAGCCAAGAAGTCTTGGTGGGAGGACCCGGAGAGACCCAGTACTTC. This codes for CASSQEVLVGGPGETQYF.

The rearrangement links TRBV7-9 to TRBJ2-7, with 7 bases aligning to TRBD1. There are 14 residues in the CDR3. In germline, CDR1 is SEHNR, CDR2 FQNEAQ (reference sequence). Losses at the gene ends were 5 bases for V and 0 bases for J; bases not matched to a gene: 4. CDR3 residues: CASSRQGDSYEQYF. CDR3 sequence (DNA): TGTGCCAGCAGCCGACAGGGAGACTCCTACGAGCAGTACTTC.

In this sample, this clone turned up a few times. The CDR3 region has the DNA TGTGCCAGCAGCTTCCCGCCCGGGAGGGAGCAGTTCTTC. Its translation is CASSFPPGREQFF. The chain couples TRBV7-2 to TRBJ2-1; TRBD2 aligns across 7 bases. The trim removed 3 bases at V and 10 bases at J, leaving 6 bases unmatched. The CDR3 has 13 residues. The germline V gene has CDR1 SGHTA and CDR2 FQGNSA.

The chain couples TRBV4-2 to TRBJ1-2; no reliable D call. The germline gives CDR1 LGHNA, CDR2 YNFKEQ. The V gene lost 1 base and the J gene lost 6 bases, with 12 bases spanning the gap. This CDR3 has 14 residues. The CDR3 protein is CASSQGRVEDGYTF. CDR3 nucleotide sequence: TGTGCCAGCAGCCAAGGGCGGGTAGAAGATGGCTACACCTTC.

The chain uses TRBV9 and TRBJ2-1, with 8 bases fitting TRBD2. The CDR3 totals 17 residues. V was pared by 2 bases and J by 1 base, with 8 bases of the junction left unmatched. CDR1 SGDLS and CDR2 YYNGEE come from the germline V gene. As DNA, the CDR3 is TGTGCCAGCAGCGTTGGTAGCGGGATCTATTCCTACAATGAGCAGTTCTTC. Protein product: CASSVGSGIYSYNEQFF.

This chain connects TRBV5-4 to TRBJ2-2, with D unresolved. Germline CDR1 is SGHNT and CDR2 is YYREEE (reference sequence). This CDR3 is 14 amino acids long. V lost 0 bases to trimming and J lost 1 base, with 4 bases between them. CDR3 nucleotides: TGTGCCAGCAGCTTGGACAGGAACACCGGGGAGCTGTTTTTT. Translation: CASSLDRNTGELFF.

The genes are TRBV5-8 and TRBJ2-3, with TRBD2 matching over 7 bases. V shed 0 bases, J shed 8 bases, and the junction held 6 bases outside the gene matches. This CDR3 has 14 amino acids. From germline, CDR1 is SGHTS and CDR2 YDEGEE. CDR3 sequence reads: CASSLAASGPTQYF. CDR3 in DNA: TGTGCCAGCAGCTTGGCGGCTAGCGGTCCTACGCAGTATTTT.

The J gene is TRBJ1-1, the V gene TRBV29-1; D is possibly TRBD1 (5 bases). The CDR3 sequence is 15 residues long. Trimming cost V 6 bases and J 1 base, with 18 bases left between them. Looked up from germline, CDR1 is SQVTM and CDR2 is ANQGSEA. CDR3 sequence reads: CSVAQGSGGNTEAFF. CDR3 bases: TGCAGCGTCGCTCAGGGATCGGGGGGGAACACTGAAGCTTTCTTT.

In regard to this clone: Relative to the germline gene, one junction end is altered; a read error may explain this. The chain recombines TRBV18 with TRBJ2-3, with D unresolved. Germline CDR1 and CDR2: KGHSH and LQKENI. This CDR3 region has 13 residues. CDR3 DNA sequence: TGCGCCGAGGCGATTTCTAGCACAGATACGCAGTATTTT. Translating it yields CAEAISSTDTQYF.